This TCR beta chain originates from a study of cytomegalovirus exposure and HLA in healthy donors. Overall study findings and caveats: A later analysis by the authors found several of the most significant clusters apparently linked to common viral pathogens. Cytomegalovirus-associated status was assigned to about 150 TCR beta chains.

Primers: 60 Vbeta forward and 13 Jbeta reverse. TCRdb keeps only in-frame clones here, not all; method: immunoSEQ multiplex PCR. The sample includes 40,000 to 50,000 clones. V was trimmed by 1 base and J by 8 bases, leaving 12 bases between them. This CDR3 is built from 13 residues. Germline V gene sequence: CDR1 GTSNPN, CDR2 SVGIG (reference sequence). Comment on this clone: Its target is unknown.

Sequencing used PBMCs. This rearrangement joins TRBV30 to TRBJ1-5; possibly TRBD1 for D (5 bases). This clonotype originated in a woman in her thirties or forties in good health and CMV-seronegative. The CDR3 is CAWSGAVREPQHF. The CDR3 DNA reads as TGTGCCTGGAGTGGGGCAGTCAGGGAGCCCCAGCATTTT.